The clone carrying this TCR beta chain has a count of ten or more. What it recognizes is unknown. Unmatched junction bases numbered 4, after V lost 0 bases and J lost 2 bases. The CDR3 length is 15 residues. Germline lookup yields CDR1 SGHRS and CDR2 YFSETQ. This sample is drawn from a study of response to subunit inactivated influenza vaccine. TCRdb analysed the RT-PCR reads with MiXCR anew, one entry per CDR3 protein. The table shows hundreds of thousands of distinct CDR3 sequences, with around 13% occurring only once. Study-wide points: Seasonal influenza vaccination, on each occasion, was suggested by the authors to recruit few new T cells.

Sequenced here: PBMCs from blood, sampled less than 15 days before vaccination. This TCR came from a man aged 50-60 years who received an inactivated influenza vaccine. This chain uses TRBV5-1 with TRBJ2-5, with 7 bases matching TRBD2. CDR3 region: CASSLVAGGQETQYF. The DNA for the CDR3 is TGCGCCAGCAGCTTGGTAGCGGGTGGTCAAGAGACCCAGTACTTC.